Presented here are 20 T cell receptor beta chains from one specimen sequenced in a study of blood T cells in healthy people across ages. A second PCR of about 6 to 11 cycles used a sample-barcoded 5' primer and a J-beta primer mix. Each CDR3 protein is one row after TCRdb ran MiXCR on the 5' RACE reads. The table shows about 320,000 distinct CDR3 sequences, with 25% to 30% occurring only once. Specimen: blood. The receptors derive from a woman aged 70-85 years in good health.

In its sample, this clonotype was seen a few times. The V gene is TRBV6-1, the J gene TRBJ2-4, with 9 positions matching TRBD1. This CDR3 is built from 16 residues. The trim removed 2 bases at V and 6 bases at J, leaving 8 bases unmatched. Germline V gene data show CDR1 as MNHNS and CDR2 as SASEGT. The chain's CDR3 is CASSERGTGYLNIQYF. For the CDR3, the DNA is TGTGCCAGCAGTGAAAGGGGGACAGGGTATTTAAACATTCAGTACTTC.

The V gene is TRBV20-1, the J gene TRBJ1-6; 7 bases fit TRBD1. The germline V gene has CDR1 DFQATT and CDR2 SNEGSKA (reference sequence). Germline trimming cut 6 bases from V and 0 bases from J; bases unmatched to any gene: 5. The length of the CDR3 is 15 residues. The CDR3 sequence is CSAGRGSSYNSPLHF. As DNA, the CDR3 is TGCAGTGCGGGCAGGGGGAGCTCCTATAATTCACCCCTCCACTTT.

The chain links TRBV29-1 to TRBJ2-7; 7 nucleotides line up with TRBD2. V trimming: 1 base; J trimming: 3 bases; junction bases outside the gene matches: 9. This CDR3 has 15 residues. Germline V gives CDR1 SQVTM, CDR2 ANQGSEA. The CDR3 reads CSVEAGRGPSYEQYF. The DNA for the CDR3 is TGCAGCGTTGAAGCTGGGAGGGGCCCCAGCTACGAGCAGTACTTC.

This clonotype showed up just a few times. At one end, the junction sequence differs from germline, possibly due to a read error. The chain has TRBV19 and TRBJ2-5; 12 bases agree with TRBD2. This CDR3 region has 18 residues. The germline CDR1 and CDR2 sequences are LNHDA and SQIVND (reference sequence). The CDR3 spells CACSIGRTSGKPGETQYF. The CDR3 DNA follows: TGTGCCTGTAGTATAGGAAGGACTAGCGGGAAGCCTGGAGAGACCCAGTACTTC.

J is TRBJ1-1 and V is TRBV6-4; 7 bases fit TRBD1. Germline assignment: CDR1 MRHNA and CDR2 SNTAGT. The trim removed 6 bases at V and 1 base at J, leaving 5 bases unmatched. CDR3 length: 14 amino acids. The CDR3 nucleotides are TGTGCCAGCAGAAACAGGGGAAGGAACACTGAAGCTTTCTTT. Protein: CASRNRGRNTEAFF.

Remarks on this clonotype: One junction end disagrees with the germline gene, perhaps due to a read error. For the CDR3, the DNA is TGTACCAGCAGTTCCGGGACTAGGGTCACAGATACGCAGTATTTT. Protein sequence: CTSSSGTRVTDTQYF. The chain has TRBV28 and TRBJ2-3, with TRBD2 matching over 8 bases. The CDR3 extends over 15 amino acids. Germline V gene data show CDR1 as MDHEN and CDR2 as SYDVKM.

This clonotype was counted only a few times. The rearrangement joins TRBV28 to TRBJ1-4; D unclear. V shed 2 bases and J shed 11 bases, with 9 bases lying between them. There are 12 residues in the CDR3. Germline values: CDR1 MDHEN, CDR2 SYDVKM. For the CDR3, the DNA is TGTGCCAGCAGTTTACGTGACAATAAACTGTTTTTT. Translated, it gives CASSLRDNKLFF.

The V gene is TRBV29-1, the J gene TRBJ2-1; 10 nucleotides line up with TRBD1. The germline V gene encodes CDR1 SQVTM and CDR2 ANQGSEA. The CDR3 spans 15 residues. Trimming took 3 bases from V and 7 from J; bases not matched to a gene: 9. CDR3 protein: CSVEGLGTGDNEQFF. Here the CDR3 DNA reads TGCAGCGTTGAGGGGCTAGGGACAGGGGATAATGAGCAGTTCTTC.

A single count supports this clonotype. One end of the junction varies from germline; a read error may be responsible. The rearrangement uses TRBV10-3 and TRBJ2-1; D is ambiguous. The CDR3 totals 12 residues. The V gene's germline CDR1 is ENHRY and CDR2 SYGVKD. CDR3 sequence (DNA): TGTGCCATCAGTGAGTACGGTGGTGAGCAGTTCTTT. It specifies CAISEYGGEQFF.

This chain links TRBV2 with TRBJ2-5; D call uncertain. The CDR3 has 12 amino acids. The V and J ends lost 3 bases and 5 bases respectively, with 7 bases between them. Germline CDR1 and CDR2: SNHLY and FYNNEI. The CDR3: CASSEPPETQYF. For the CDR3, the DNA is TGTGCCAGCAGTGAGCCCCCCGAGACCCAGTACTTC.

This clonotype appeared a few times. The rearrangement uses TRBV29-1 and TRBJ1-2, with 7 bases that match TRBD1. This CDR3 has 14 amino acids. V shed 5 bases and J 4 bases; nucleotides not matched to a gene: 10. CDR1 is SQVTM and CDR2 is ANQGSEA in the germline V gene. The CDR3, as DNA: TGCAGCGTTACCGGGACAGAGGCCTCCTATGGCTACACCTTC. Translation gives CSVTGTEASYGYTF.

The chain couples TRBV19 to TRBJ2-5, with 9 bases aligning to TRBD2. Gene TRBJ2-1 matches the end of the DNA better, so the J call may be wrong. CDR3 size: 13 residues. In germline, CDR1 is LNHDA, CDR2 SQIVND (reference sequence). CDR3 loop: CASRASGTNEQFF. In DNA, the CDR3 is TGTGCCAGTAGGGCTAGCGGGACAAATGAGCAGTTCTTC.

The chain combines TRBV29-1 with TRBJ2-5, with 7 positions matching TRBD2. This CDR3 has 18 amino acids. The ends lost 4 bases at V and 1 base at J; junction bases unmatched: 18. Germline CDR1 and CDR2: SQVTM and ANQGSEA. The CDR3 reads CSVAVLSAGRTIQETQYF. The DNA of the CDR3 is TGCAGCGTTGCTGTCTTAAGTGCCGGGAGGACGATCCAAGAGACCCAGTACTTC.

As for this clonotype: A junction end diverges from the germline sequence, so it may reflect a read error. The chain joins TRBV6-5 to TRBJ1-1; a weak D match, TRBD1 (5 bases). The V gene's germline CDR1 is MNHEY and CDR2 SVGAGI. The CDR3 is 16 residues long. CDR3 in DNA: TGTGCCAGCAGTTACTCGGCAGGGCGCTCGAACACTGAAGGTTTCTTT. Its translation: CASSYSAGRSNTEGFF.

This chain joins TRBV28 and TRBJ1-2; possible D gene TRBD1, 5 bases. Trimming left V 7 bases short and J 4 bases short, with 19 bases between. Germline CDR1 is MDHEN and CDR2 is SYDVKM. The CDR3 consists of 15 residues. This chain's CDR3 is CASIRAGTLIYGYTF. The CDR3 region has the DNA TGTGCCAGCATCAGGGCCGGGACTTTAATCTATGGCTACACCTTC.

The rearrangement uses TRBV5-1 and TRBJ2-1, with D perhaps matching TRBD2 (5 bases). There are 15 residues in the CDR3. The V gene's germline CDR1 is SGHRS and CDR2 YFSETQ. The V and J ends lost 6 bases and 0 bases respectively, with 13 bases between them. The CDR3 coding sequence is TGCGCCAGCACGCAAGGAGGTAACTCCTACAATGAGCAGTTCTTC. It yields the protein CASTQGGNSYNEQFF.

At least ten counts were recorded for this clonotype. The genes are TRBV18 and TRBJ1-2; the D gene is possibly TRBD1 (5 bases). The CDR3 has 13 amino acids. V was pared by 2 bases and J by 3 bases, with 7 bases between. The germline V gene has CDR1 KGHSH and CDR2 LQKENI. CDR3 sequence: CASSPDRDYGYTF. As DNA, the CDR3 is TGTGCCAGCTCACCAGACAGAGACTATGGCTACACCTTC.

The table lists this clonotype with a few counts. The rearrangement links TRBV28 to TRBJ2-7; TRBD2 might be the D (7 bases). Germline CDR1 reads MDHEN; CDR2 reads SYDVKM. This CDR3 contains 15 residues. V lost 8 bases to trimming and J lost 0 bases, with 17 bases between them. DNA of the CDR3: TGTGCCAGCCTAGGGGGGGGACCTGGCTCCTACGAGCAGTACTTC. Residues: CASLGGGPGSYEQYF. Based on the CDR3 plus reference TRBV28 and TRBJ2-7, the full variable domain is DVKVTQSSRYLVKRTGEKVFLECVQDMDHENMFWYRQDPGLGLRLIYFSYDVKMKEKGDIPEGYSVSREKKERFSLILESASTNQTSMYLCASLGGGPGSYEQYFGPGTRLTVT.

This clonotype was recorded only once. The rearrangement links TRBV6-5 to TRBJ2-5; 7 bases match TRBD1. Trimming took 6 bases from V and 1 from J; bases not matched to a gene: 5. CDR3 size: 14 residues. The germline V gene has CDR1 MNHEY and CDR2 SVGAGI. The CDR3: CASSNRGGQETQYF. CDR3 sequence (DNA): TGTGCCAGCAGCAACAGGGGTGGCCAAGAGACCCAGTACTTC.

The V gene is TRBV19, the J gene TRBJ2-3; D is possibly TRBD1 (6 bases). The CDR3 totals 12 residues. V was clipped by 6 bases and J by 12 bases, with 16 bases between them. Per the germline V gene, CDR1 is LNHDA and CDR2 is SQIVND (reference sequence). CDR3 region: CASSATGITQYF. The CDR3 DNA reads TGTGCCAGTAGCGCCACAGGGATCACACAGTATTTT.